A selection of T cell receptor beta chains follows, all from one sample in a study of identical twins. TCRdb reprocessed the 5' RACE reads with MiXCR, giving one entry per CDR3 protein. The sample contains around 290,000 distinct CDR3 sequences, around 9.7% of which appear only once. These data also featured in a second study, about yellow fever vaccine responses in identical twins.

Sequencing used CD8+ T cells sorted from blood. The receptors shown here come from a woman between 18 and 29 years old in good health. Each CDR3 is given with its conserved first and last residue. A D gene is named only where the DNA matches it firmly. Clone size is stated in some rows and not others, as once, few, many or a class when expanded.

J,D,V,size,DNA,CDR3
TRBJ1-1,-,TRBV19,-,TGTGCCAGTAGTGCTATCCCCCCGGGCACTGAAGCTTTCTTC,CASSAIPPGTEAFF
TRBJ2-6,-,TRBV3-1,-,TGTGCCTGCACCCAAGAGGTCCCATGGGCTGGGGCCAACGTCCTGACTTTC,CACTQEVPWAGANVLTF
TRBJ2-7,-,TRBV14,-,TGTGCCAGCAGCCAAGGGTTTACGCCGGATGCTTATCCCTACGAGCAGTACTTC,CASSQGFTPDAYPYEQYF
TRBJ2-1,TRBD2,TRBV6-5,few,TGTGCCAGCAGTTACGGGCTAGCGGGAGGGGTCAATGAGCAGTTCTTC,CASSYGLAGGVNEQFF
TRBJ2-7,TRBD2,TRBV6-1,-,TGTGCCAGCAGTCCCAACCTAGCGGGAGTAGGCTACGAGCAGTACTTC,CASSPNLAGVGYEQYF
TRBJ2-7,-,TRBV6-2/TRBV6-3,few,TGTGCCAGCAGTTACTCATCCGGACGATATGTCTACGAGCAGTACTTC,CASSYSSGRYVYEQYF
TRBJ2-2,-,TRBV9,few,TGTGCCAGCAGTGCTGGTACCGGGAAGCTGTTTTTT,CASSAGTGKLFF
TRBJ2-2,-,TRBV4-2,many,TGTGCCAGCAGCCAACCTCCCGGGGGGAACACCGGGGAGCTGTTTTTT,CASSQPPGGNTGELFF
TRBJ2-7,TRBD1,TRBV20-1,-,TGCAGTGCCTTGAACAGGGAAGGGGGCCACTACGAGCAGTACTTC,CSALNREGGHYEQYF
TRBJ1-2,TRBD1,TRBV4-3,many,TGCGCCAGCAGCCGAGACCCTACAGGGGTAAATGGCTACACCTTC,CASSRDPTGVNGYTF